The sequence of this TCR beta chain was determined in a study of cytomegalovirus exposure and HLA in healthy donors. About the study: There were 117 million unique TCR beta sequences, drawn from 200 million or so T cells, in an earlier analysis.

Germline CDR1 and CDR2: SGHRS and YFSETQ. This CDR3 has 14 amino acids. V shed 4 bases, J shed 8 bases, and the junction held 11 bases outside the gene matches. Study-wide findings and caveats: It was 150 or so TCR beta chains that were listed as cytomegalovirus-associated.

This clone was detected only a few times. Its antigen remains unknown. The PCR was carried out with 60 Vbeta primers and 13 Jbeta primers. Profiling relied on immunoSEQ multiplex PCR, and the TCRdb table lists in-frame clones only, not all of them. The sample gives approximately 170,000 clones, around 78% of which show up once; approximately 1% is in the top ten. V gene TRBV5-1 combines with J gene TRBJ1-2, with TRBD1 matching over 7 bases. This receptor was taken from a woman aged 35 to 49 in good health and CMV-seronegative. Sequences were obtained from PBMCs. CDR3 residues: CASSPGTAIQGYTF. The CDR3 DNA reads TGCGCCAGCAGCCCCGGGACAGCCATCCAAGGCTACACCTTC.